This T cell receptor beta chain was sequenced during a study of T-cell memory formation after mild COVID-19 (dated by TCRdb to the early 2020s). At the level of the whole study: TCR sequence clusters from the two donors were found to be largely donor specific. T-cell clones expanding and contracting after mild COVID-19 in a couple of donors were tracked by longitudinal TCRalpha and TCRbeta repertoire sequencing. The cohort comprised two young, previously healthy adult volunteers, one female and one male. Study-wide findings and limitations: Only two mild cases were covered in the study, and larger cohorts including severe cases with pre-infection samples were considered necessary. The second-wave clones that peaked on day 37 were not confirmed to be SARS-CoV-2 specific. Some responding clones were detected in pre-infection memory, which suggested that pre-existing cross-reactive memory T cells had joined the SARS-CoV-2 response. Contracting CD4+ clones were found mainly in CM and EM memory subsets, while CD8+ clones were enriched in EMRA. Clones that contracted from day 15 to 85 showed balanced CD4/CD8 phenotypes, whereas a second wave of clones that expanded from day 15 to 37 leaned towards CD4+.

Worth noting for this clonotype: Its antigen is not yet known. Base qualities were left out, and no much larger clone turns up one base away.

The CDR3, cysteine through phenylalanine, is 16 amino acids long. The sequence is cut down to CDR3 DNA, 48 bases in frame from base 1. Deletion took 4 bases off V and 3 bases off J, with a span of 18 bases between the germline ends. Reading the germline V gene gives CDR1 SGHRS and CDR2 YFSETQ. Ficoll-Paque density gradient centrifugation was used to isolate PBMCs. Sequencing instrument: Illumina NovaSeq 6000. TCRalpha and TCRbeta cDNA libraries were constructed by 5'RACE with constant-segment primers, with sample barcodes and unique molecular identifiers being introduced. Trizol reagent was used to extract RNA from every sample. Library amplification was performed in two PCR steps, and a second sample barcode and Illumina TruSeq adapters were introduced in the second step. Sequencing of the libraries was done on an Illumina NovaSeq, producing 2 x 150 bp paired-end reads. As for the original processing: With migec v1.2.7, reads were demultiplexed and then collapsed into UMI-guided consensus sequences. Using mixcr v2.1.11, UMI consensuses were aligned to TRA and TRB V and J templates and then assembled into clonotypes. A clonotype was counted as expanded or contracted only if both edgeR and NoisET called the change significant, with noise models trained on biological replicates. For edgeR calls, a false discovery rate-adjusted p below 0.01 and a log2 fold-change threshold of 1 were applied. PCA with hierarchical clustering of max-normalized trajectories of the 1000 most abundant clonotypes was used as exploratory dynamics analysis. Separately sequenced CD4+ and CD8+ repertoires were used to assign a CD4 or CD8 phenotype to each responding clone. The public reads were quality trimmed at Q25 with fastp and then assembled into clones with MiXCR by TCRdb, keeping productive beta chains. Each entry is one CDR3 protein sequence, shown with its most common DNA and genes. TCRdb, rather than the study authors, made the V and J calls. This sample gives hundreds of thousands of distinct CDR3 sequences in total; 19% of them show up just once. 21% of the sample is taken by the ten largest.

The sequence was collected from a young man who had mild COVID-19 (a few samples of this study predate the infection). The sample titles of this study are shuffled in the database, so cell type and time point are left out; the donor was told from shared clones. The rearranged chain carries TRBV5-1 and TRBJ2-3; TRBD2 is a possible D gene, resting on 6 matching bases. The sample consisted of PBMCs or a T cell subset sorted from them (not recorded which). CDR3 reads: CASSLGRGLRTDTQYF. The DNA sequence is TGCGCCAGCAGCCTGGGAAGGGGACTGAGGACAGATACGCAGTATTTT.